The entry that follows covers one T cell receptor beta chain sequence. A few counts support this clone. The antigen it recognizes is unknown. The input lacks base qualities; no much larger clone sits a single base away. This record comes from a study of beta chain features in type 1 diabetes (dated by TCRdb to between 2017 and 2018). About the full investigation: No differences in mean age, gender distribution, total cell number or subset yield were found between patients and healthy donors. A total of 107,917,701 sorted cells were examined across all samples, and RNA yield correlated strongly with the number of cells per subset. In the study, recently diagnosed type 1 diabetes patients and matched healthy donors were compared on the TCRB repertoires of their sorted circulating CD4+ T cell subsets. Regulatory and stem cell-like memory subsets were isolated from only 8 patients and roughly 8 healthy donors, whereas naive and central memory subsets came from all 30 or so donors. Overall study outcomes, separate from this receptor: Patients with type 1 diabetes made fewer insertions and deleted more nucleotides at VDJ recombination sites, implying thymic rearrangement abnormalities. Because the HLA sub-analyses included only small numbers of individuals, any influence of HLA type on TCRB rearrangement was left unresolved. A moderate but significant shortening of TCRB CDR3 length was observed in type 1 diabetes patients in all four CD4+ subsets. Shorter templates might have been favored by PCR, but patient and control samples were amplified and corrected together, so both groups would have been affected equally by any skew. Naive, central memory and regulatory TCRB repertoires appeared to be more alike among patients than among healthy donors. Because cDNA was sequenced instead of genomic DNA, highly expressing activated cells could be over-represented, though the groups showed no difference in activation or CD3 levels.

The High Capacity cDNA Reverse Transcription Kit was used to reverse transcribe all of the isolated RNA, meaning that expressed TCRB transcripts were what got sequenced. Deep immunoSEQ sequencing was performed on naive, central memory and regulatory T cell samples, with an average of roughly 3.5 million total reads per sample. Sorted cells were lysed in RLT buffer, and RNA was extracted using DNase-treated RNeasy Micro or Mini kits according to cell number. Each cell subset was processed separately to prevent cross-contamination, with patient and healthy donor samples processed together. Using the immunoSEQ multiplex PCR, TCRB sequences were amplified from cDNA into 87-bp fragments spanning the CDR3 region. Amplicons were sequenced on the Illumina HiSeq platform. For the original study's pipeline: PCR bias was computationally corrected using synthetic template baselines, reads within Hamming distance 2 were collapsed, and singletons that could not be merged were discarded. Reads were aligned against IMGT so that V, D and J genes, CDR3 length and insertions or deletions at six rearrangement sites could be assigned. Clonotype counts were normalized to sorted cell number within each subset before computing true diversity and Gini coefficients with the tcR R package. The overlap coefficient, calculated on TCRB nucleotide sequences, was used to measure repertoire sharing. The clones in this table, taken by TCRdb from immuneACCESS, are in-frame only. Not every clone is retained; where verified, under half of the shortfall comes from an unresolved V gene, and the cause of the rest is unknown. V, J and clone size reflect that table, while D and trimming were determined from the DNA. The sample table records about 160,000 clones; 6.5% to 8.5% of these occur just once. Of the sample, approximately 0.54% falls within the top ten clones.

Spanning cysteine to phenylalanine, the CDR3 consists of 15 amino acids. Only the CDR3 portion is preserved as DNA: 45 bases, with reading frame beginning at the first base. Each donor gave one peripheral blood draw, roughly 120 mL on average, collected into heparinised tubes. A BD FACSAria II was used to sort naive, central memory, regulatory and stem cell-like memory CD4+ T cells with a panel that included CD45RO, CCR7, CD25, CD127, CD95 and CD27. Purity was above 95% for every sorted population. PBMCs were isolated right away by Lymphoprep density gradient centrifugation and were stained directly, without culture. So that batch effects would be minimized, each experiment stained and sorted samples in pairs, pairing one healthy donor with one patient.

This receptor chain uses TRBV21-1 and TRBJ2-5; the D segment call TRBD2 is taken from the table without a DNA check. TRBV21-1 is annotated as a pseudogene. Input material: central memory CD4+ T cells from blood. This receptor was taken from a woman aged 18 to 35 with type 1 diabetes. For the CDR3, the sequence is CASSKFGEHQETQYF. The DNA sequence is as follows: TGTGCCAGCAGCAAGTTCGGGGAGCACCAAGAGACCCAGTACTTC.